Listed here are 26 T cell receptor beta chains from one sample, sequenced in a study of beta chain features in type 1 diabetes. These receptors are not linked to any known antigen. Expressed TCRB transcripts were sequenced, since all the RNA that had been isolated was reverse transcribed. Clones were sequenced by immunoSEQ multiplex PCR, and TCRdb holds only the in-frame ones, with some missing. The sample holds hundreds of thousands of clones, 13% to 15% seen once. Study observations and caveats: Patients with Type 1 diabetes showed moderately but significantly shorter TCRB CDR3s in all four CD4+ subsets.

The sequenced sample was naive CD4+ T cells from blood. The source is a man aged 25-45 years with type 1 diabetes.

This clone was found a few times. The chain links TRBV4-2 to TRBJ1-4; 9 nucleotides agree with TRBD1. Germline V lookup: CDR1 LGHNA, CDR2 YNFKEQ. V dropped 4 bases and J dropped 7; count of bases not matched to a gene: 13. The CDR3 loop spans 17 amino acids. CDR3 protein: CASSPAPWTGDGEKLFF. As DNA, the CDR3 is TGTGCCAGCAGCCCCGCACCTTGGACAGGGGATGGTGAAAAACTGTTTTTT.

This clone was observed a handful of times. CDR3 residues: CSDGTGAGGELFF. CDR3 in DNA: TGCAGCGACGGGACAGGGGCGGGCGGGGAGCTGTTTTTT. V gene TRBV29-1 combines with J gene TRBJ2-2, with 10 bases identical to TRBD1. Germline V CDR1 and CDR2: SQVTM, ANQGSEA. The ends lost 7 bases at V and 7 bases at J; junction bases unmatched: 6. The CDR3 has 13 residues.

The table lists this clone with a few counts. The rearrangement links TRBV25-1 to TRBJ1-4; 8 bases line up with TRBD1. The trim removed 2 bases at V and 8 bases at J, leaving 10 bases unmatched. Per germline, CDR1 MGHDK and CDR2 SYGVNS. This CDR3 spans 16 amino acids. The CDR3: CASSEKPGTGKEKLFF. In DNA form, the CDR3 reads TGTGCCAGCAGTGAAAAACCTGGGACAGGAAAGGAAAAACTGTTTTTT.

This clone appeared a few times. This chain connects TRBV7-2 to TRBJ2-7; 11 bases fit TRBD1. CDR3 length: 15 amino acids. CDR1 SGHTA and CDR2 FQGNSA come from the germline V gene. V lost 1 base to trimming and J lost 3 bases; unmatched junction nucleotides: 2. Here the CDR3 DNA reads TGTGCCAGCAGCTTAGGGACAGGGGGCGACTACGAGCAGTACTTC. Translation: CASSLGTGGDYEQYF.

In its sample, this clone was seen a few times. The CDR3 DNA reads TGTGCCAGCAGCTTCGACAGGTACCAAGGCTACGAGCAGTACTTC. Amino acid sequence: CASSFDRYQGYEQYF. The chain is built from TRBV7-2 and TRBJ2-7; D perhaps matches TRBD1 (6 bases). V was trimmed by 3 bases and J by 3 bases, leaving 15 bases between them. Germline V gene data show CDR1 as SGHTA and CDR2 as FQGNSA. This CDR3 has 15 residues.

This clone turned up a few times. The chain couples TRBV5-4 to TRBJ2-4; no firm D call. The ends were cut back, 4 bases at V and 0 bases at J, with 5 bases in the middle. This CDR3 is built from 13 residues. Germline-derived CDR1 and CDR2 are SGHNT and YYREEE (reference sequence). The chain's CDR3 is CASSLGAKNIQYF. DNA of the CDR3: TGTGCCAGCAGCCTAGGAGCCAAAAACATTCAGTACTTC.

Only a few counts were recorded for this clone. The CDR3 is CSVGDKNQPQHF. CDR3 in DNA: TGCAGCGTGGGGGACAAAAATCAGCCCCAGCATTTT. This chain uses TRBV29-1 with TRBJ1-5; tentatively, D is TRBD1 (6 bases). The CDR3 is made up of 12 amino acids. Between the trimmed V and J ends, which lost 6 bases and 4 bases, there was a span of 10 bases. The germline CDR1 and CDR2 sequences are SQVTM and ANQGSEA.

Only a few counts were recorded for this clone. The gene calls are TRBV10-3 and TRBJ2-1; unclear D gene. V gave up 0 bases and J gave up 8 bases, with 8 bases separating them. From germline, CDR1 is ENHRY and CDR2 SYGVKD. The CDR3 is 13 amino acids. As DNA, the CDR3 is TGTGCCATCAGTGAGTCGAGGTTTGATGAGCAGTTCTTC. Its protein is CAISESRFDEQFF.

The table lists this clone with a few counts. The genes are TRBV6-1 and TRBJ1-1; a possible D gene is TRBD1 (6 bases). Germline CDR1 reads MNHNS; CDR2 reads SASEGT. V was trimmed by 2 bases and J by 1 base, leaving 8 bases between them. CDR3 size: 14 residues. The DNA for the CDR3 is TGTGCCAGCAGTGAAACAGGGAAGAACACTGAAGCTTTCTTT. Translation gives CASSETGKNTEAFF.

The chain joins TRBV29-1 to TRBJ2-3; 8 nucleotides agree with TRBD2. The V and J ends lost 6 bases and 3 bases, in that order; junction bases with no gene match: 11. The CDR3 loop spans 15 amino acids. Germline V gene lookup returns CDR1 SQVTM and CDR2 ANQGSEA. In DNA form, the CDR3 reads TGCAGCGTCGCAACTAGCGGAGGTGAAACAGATACGCAGTATTTT. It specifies CSVATSGGETDTQYF.

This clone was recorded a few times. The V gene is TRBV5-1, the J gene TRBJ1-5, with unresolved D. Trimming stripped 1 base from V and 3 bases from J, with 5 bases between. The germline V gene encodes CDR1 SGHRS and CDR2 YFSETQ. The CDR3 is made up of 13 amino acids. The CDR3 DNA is TGCGCCAGCAGCTTGACAGTCAATCAGCCCCAGCATTTT. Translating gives CASSLTVNQPQHF.

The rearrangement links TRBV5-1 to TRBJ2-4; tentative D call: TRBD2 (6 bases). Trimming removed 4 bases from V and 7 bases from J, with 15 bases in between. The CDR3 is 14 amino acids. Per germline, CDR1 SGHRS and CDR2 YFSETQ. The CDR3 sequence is CASSPIPGGNIQYF. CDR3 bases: TGCGCCAGCAGCCCTATTCCCGGGGGTAACATTCAGTACTTC.

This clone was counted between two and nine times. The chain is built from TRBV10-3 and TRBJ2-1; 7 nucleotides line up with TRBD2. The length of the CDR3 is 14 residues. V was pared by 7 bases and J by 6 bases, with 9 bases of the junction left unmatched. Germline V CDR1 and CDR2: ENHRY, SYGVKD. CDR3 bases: TGTGCCATCACGAGGCGGGAGTCATCCAATGAGCAGTTCTTC. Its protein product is CAITRRESSNEQFF.

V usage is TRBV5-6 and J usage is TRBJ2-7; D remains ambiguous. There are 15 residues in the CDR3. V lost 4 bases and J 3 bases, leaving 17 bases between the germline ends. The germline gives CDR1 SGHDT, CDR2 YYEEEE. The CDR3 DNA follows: TGTGCCAGCAGCCGTCAAGGCCCTAGAGTCTACGAGCAGTACTTC. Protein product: CASSRQGPRVYEQYF.

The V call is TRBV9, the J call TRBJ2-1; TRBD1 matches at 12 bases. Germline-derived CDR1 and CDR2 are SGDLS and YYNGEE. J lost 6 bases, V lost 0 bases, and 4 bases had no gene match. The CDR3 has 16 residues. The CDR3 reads CASSVEGQGAINEQFF. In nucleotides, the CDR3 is TGTGCCAGCAGCGTAGAGGGACAGGGGGCGATCAATGAGCAGTTCTTC.

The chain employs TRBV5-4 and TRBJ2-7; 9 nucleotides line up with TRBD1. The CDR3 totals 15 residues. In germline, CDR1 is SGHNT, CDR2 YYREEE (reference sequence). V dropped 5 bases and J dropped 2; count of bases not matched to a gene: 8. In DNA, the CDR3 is TGTGCCAGCAGTTCGAGGGACAGGGCCACCTACGAGCAGTACTTC. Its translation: CASSSRDRATYEQYF.

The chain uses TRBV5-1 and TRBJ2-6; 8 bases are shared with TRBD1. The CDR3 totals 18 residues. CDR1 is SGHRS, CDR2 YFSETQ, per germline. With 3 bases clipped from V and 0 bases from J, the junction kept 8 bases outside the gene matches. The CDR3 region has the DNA TGCGCCAGCAGCTCAAGGACAGGGTTAACCTCTGGGGCCAACGTCCTGACTTTC. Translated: CASSSRTGLTSGANVLTF.

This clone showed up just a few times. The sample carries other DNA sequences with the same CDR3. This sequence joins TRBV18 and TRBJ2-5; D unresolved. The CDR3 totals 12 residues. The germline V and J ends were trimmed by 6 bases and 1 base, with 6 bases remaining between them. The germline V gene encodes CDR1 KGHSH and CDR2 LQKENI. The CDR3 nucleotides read TGTGCCAGCTCGGCATCCCAAGAGACCCAGTACTTC. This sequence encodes CASSASQETQYF.

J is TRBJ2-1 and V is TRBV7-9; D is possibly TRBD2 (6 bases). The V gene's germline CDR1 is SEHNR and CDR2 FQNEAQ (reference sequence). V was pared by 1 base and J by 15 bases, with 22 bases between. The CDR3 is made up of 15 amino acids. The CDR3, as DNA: TGTGCCAGCAGCTTAGATTGGACTACTTCTCTGGCGGGGTTCTTC. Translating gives CASSLDWTTSLAGFF.

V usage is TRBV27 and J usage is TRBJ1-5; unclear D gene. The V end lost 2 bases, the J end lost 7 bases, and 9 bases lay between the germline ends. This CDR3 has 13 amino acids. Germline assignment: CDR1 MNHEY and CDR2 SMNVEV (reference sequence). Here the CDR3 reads CASSLTLAQPQHF. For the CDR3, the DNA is TGTGCCAGCAGTTTAACCCTAGCCCAGCCCCAGCATTTT.

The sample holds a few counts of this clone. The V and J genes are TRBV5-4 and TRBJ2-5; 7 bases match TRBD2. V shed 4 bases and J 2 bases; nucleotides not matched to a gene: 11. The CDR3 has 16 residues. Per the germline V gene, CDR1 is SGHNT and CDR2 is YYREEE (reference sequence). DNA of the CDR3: TGTGCCAGCAGCCCCGGAGGAGCGGGAAGGCAAGAGACCCAGTACTTC. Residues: CASSPGGAGRQETQYF. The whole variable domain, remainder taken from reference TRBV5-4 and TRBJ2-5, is ETGVTQSPTHLIKTRGQQVTLRCSSQSGHNTVSWYQQALGQGPQFIFQYYREEENGRGNFPPRFSGLQFPNYSSELNVNALELDDSALYLCASSPGGAGRQETQYFGPGTRLLVL.

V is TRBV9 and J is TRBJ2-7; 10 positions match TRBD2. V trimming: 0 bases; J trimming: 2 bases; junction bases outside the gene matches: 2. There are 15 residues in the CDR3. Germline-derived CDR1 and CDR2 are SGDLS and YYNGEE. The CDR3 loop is CASSVASGSTYEQYF. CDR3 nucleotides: TGTGCCAGCAGCGTAGCTAGCGGGAGTACCTACGAGCAGTACTTC.

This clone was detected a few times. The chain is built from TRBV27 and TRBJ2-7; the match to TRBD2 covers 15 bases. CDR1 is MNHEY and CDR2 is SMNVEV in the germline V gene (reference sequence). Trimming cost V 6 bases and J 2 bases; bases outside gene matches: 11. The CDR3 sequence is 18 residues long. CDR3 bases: TGTGCCAGCAGCCGTATCCTAGGGACTAGCGGGAGGACCTACGAGCAGTACTTC. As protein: CASSRILGTSGRTYEQYF.

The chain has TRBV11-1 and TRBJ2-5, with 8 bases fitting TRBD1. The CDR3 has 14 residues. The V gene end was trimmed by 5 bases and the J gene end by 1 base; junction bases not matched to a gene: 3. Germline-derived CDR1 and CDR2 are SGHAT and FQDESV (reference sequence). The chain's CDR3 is CASSHDRGQETQYF. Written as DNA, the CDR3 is TGTGCCAGCAGCCACGACAGGGGCCAAGAGACCCAGTACTTC.

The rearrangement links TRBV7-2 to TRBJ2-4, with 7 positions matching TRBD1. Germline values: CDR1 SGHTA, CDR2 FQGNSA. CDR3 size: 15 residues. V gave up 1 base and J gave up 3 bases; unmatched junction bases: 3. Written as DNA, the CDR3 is TGTGCCAGCAGCTTAGATCCAGGGGGCAAAAACATTCAGTACTTC. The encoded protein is CASSLDPGGKNIQYF.

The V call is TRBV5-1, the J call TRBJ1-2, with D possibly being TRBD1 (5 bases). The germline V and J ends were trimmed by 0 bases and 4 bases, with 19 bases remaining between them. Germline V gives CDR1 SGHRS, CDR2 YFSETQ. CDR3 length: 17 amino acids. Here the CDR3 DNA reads TGCGCCAGCAGCTTGGTTCCCGCGGGACCGAACTCCTATGGCTACACCTTC. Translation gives CASSLVPAGPNSYGYTF.